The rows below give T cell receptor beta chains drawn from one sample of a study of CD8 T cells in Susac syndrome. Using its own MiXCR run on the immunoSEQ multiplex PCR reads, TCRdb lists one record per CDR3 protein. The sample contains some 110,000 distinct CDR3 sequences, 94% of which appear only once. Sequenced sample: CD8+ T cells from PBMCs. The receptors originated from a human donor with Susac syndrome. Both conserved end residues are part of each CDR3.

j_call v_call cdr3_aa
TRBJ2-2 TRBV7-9 CASSIAGELFF
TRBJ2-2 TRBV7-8 CASRPTGIANTGELFF
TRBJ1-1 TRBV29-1 CSANKGGSWDMNTEAFF
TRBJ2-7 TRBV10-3 CAISTPDPSSYEQYF
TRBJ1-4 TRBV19 CASSTFPGTGEKLFF
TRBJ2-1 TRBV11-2 CASAARGGPNNEQFF
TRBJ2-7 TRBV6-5 CASSDSNEQYF
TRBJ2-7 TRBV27 CASSVQVGNEQYF
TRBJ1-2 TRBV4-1 CASSQDYDSNYGYTF
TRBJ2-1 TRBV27 CASSSGGEQFF
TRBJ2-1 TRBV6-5 CASGQVDGEQFF
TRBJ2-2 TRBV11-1 CASSLEGATGELFF
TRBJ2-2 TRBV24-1 CATSDPRDTGELFF
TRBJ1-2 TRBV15 CATSSGTAATESYTF
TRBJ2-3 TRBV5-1 CASSLEGQYTDTQYF
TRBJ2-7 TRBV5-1 CASSFRGPTYEQYF
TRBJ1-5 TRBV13 CASSLGTAYSNQPQHF
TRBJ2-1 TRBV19 CASSTSGGRYNEQFF
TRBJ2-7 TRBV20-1 CSASRDSPYEQYF
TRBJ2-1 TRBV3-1 CASSQPGVNEQFF
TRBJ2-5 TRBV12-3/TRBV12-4 CASSLGDQETQYF
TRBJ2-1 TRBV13 CASSSTGTRHNEQFF
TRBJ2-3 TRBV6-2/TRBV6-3 CASSYQGPADTQYF
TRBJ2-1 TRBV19 CASDPGESSYNEQFF
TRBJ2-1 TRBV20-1 CSAIEASYNEQFF
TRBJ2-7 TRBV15 CATSRGIQGAREQYF
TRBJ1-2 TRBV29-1 CSVEGGALGYTF
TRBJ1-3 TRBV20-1 CSAYGTSGNTIYF
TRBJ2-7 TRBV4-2 CASSQGVEQHGREQYF
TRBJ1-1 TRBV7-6 CASSFREGEEAFF
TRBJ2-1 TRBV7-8 CASSKAGLPLF
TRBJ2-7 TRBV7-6 CASSSSLREQYF
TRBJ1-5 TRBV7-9 CASSLEQNQPQHF
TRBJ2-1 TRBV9 CASSLTGGLYNEQFF
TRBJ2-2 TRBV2 CASRGHGTGELFF
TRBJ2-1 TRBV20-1 CSARSQGGNEQFF
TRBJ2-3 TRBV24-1 CATGGGGTDTQYF
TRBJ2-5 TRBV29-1 CSVSGGQETQYF
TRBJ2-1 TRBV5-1 CASSPSAGGLYNEQFF
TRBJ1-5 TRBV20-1 CSAVDSRGQPQHF
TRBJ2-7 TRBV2 CASNDRIKQYF
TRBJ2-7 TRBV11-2 CASSTGDGTYLYEQYF
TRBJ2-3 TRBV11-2 CASSLGLAGGPSTDTQYF
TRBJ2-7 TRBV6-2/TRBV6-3 CASRRAGAQGEQYF
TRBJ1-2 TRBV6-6 CASSYRGFDGYTF
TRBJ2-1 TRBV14 CASADRGSYNEQFF
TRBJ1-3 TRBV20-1 CSARVGYSGNTIYF
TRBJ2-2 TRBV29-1 CSGGTAGELFF
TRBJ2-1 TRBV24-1 CATSGRDQNNNEQFF
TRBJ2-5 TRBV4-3 CASSQDRGQAETQYF
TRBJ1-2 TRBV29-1 CSVLSGVYGYTF
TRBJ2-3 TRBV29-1 CSVEGWEDQGPLSDTQYF
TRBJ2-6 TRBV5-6 CASRDGANVLTF